This T cell receptor beta chain was identified in a study of monozygotic twins with inflammatory bowel disease. Germline V gene data show CDR1 as SEHNR and CDR2 as FQNEAQ (reference sequence). The CDR3 covers 13 residues. Incorporation of UMIs carrying a 6-nucleotide sample barcode was performed by template switching. TCRdb derives one entry per CDR3 protein from the 5' RACE reads, leaving out DNA. In total, the table holds hundreds of thousands of distinct CDR3 sequences. Study-wide results and limits: A lone strong IBD-associated signal or clonotype found no support. Compared with healthy twins, IBD patients shared fewer clonotypes with others, especially with disease activity.

Comment on this clonotype: What it recognizes is unknown.

This rearrangement joins TRBV7-9 to TRBJ2-7; TCRdb lists TRBD2, though no DNA is available to test this call. The TCR originated in a human donor with ulcerative colitis or Crohn's disease, or a healthy co-twin of an affected twin (not recorded which). The sequenced sample consisted of blood. CDR3 sequence reads: CASSSGPGPGKYF.